This is a list of T cell receptor beta chains from one sample in a study of blood T cells in healthy people across ages. TCRdb re-analysed the 5' RACE reads in MiXCR, keeping a single row per CDR3 protein. The sample yields approximately 800,000 distinct CDR3 sequences, under 40% seen once. The sample comprised blood. The receptors shown here come from a young man in good health. CDR3s include the opening cysteine and the closing phenylalanine or tryptophan. The D gene is left open where the match is weak. A clone size is listed for some rows: how often the clone was seen (once, few, many), or a class if it is expanded.

D gene: TRBD2; clone size: .; V gene: TRBV20-1; J gene: TRBJ2-1; CDR3 DNA: TGCAGTGCTAGAGATCGCCTAGCGGGCTACTACAATGAGCAGTTCTTC; CDR3 protein: CSARDRLAGYYNEQFF
D gene: .; clone size: .; V gene: TRBV12-3/TRBV12-4; J gene: TRBJ1-5; CDR3 DNA: TGTGCCAGCAGTTTAGACGCAAGGGACAATCAGCCCCAGCATTTT; CDR3 protein: CASSLDARDNQPQHF
D gene: .; clone size: .; V gene: TRBV15; J gene: TRBJ2-3; CDR3 DNA: TGTGCCACCAGCAGAGATCGAGCGGCGAGCACAGATACGCAGTATTTT; CDR3 protein: CATSRDRAASTDTQYF
D gene: .; clone size: .; V gene: TRBV21-1; J gene: TRBJ1-2; CDR3 DNA: TGTGCCAGCACCCTACGGACTTCAGCGACCTATGGCTACACCTTC; CDR3 protein: CASTLRTSATYGYTF
D gene: TRBD1; clone size: few; V gene: TRBV11-2; J gene: TRBJ1-2; CDR3 DNA: TGTGCCAGCAGCTCGCTTCGGGGAGGGGGCATCTATGGCTACACCTTC; CDR3 protein: CASSSLRGGGIYGYTF
D gene: .; clone size: .; V gene: TRBV24-1; J gene: TRBJ2-3; CDR3 DNA: TGTGCCACCAGTGGGGCGGGGGCCAGGGATACGCAGTATTTT; CDR3 protein: CATSGAGARDTQYF
D gene: .; clone size: few; V gene: TRBV5-4; J gene: TRBJ1-1; CDR3 DNA: TGTGCCAGCAGCCCTATTGGAGGCGACCGTTCTGAAGCTTTCTTT; CDR3 protein: CASSPIGGDRSEAFF
D gene: .; clone size: few; V gene: TRBV14; J gene: TRBJ2-1; CDR3 DNA: TGTGCCAGCAGCCAAGATAGGGCACCCAATGAGCAGTTCTTC; CDR3 protein: CASSQDRAPNEQFF
D gene: TRBD2; clone size: .; V gene: TRBV27; J gene: TRBJ2-1; CDR3 DNA: TGTGCCAGCAGTTTCGTAGGAGCGGGGGTTATCTACAATGAGCAGTTCTTC; CDR3 protein: CASSFVGAGVIYNEQFF
D gene: .; clone size: .; V gene: TRBV5-1; J gene: TRBJ2-2; CDR3 DNA: TGCGCCAGCAGCCCGAGTCAGGGCGGGGAGCTGTTTTTT; CDR3 protein: CASSPSQGGELFF
D gene: TRBD1; clone size: .; V gene: TRBV30; J gene: TRBJ1-4; CDR3 DNA: TGTGCCTGGAGCGGGGAGGGGGCACGGAATGAAAAACTGTTTTTT; CDR3 protein: CAWSGEGARNEKLFF
D gene: .; clone size: many; V gene: TRBV25-1; J gene: TRBJ1-2; CDR3 DNA: TGTGCCAGCAGAGGCGGAGGAGAGAGCTATGGCTACACCTTC; CDR3 protein: CASRGGGESYGYTF
D gene: TRBD1; clone size: many; V gene: TRBV20-1; J gene: TRBJ1-4; CDR3 DNA: TGCAGTGCTAGCAGGGGGGTAAATGAAAAACTGTTTTTT; CDR3 protein: CSASRGVNEKLFF
D gene: .; clone size: few; V gene: TRBV7-9; J gene: TRBJ2-5; CDR3 DNA: TGTGCCAGCAGCCTACTTGCCAGGGGAGAGACCCAGTACTTC; CDR3 protein: CASSLLARGETQYF
D gene: TRBD1; clone size: .; V gene: TRBV12-3/TRBV12-4; J gene: TRBJ1-5; CDR3 DNA: TGTGCCAGCAGCCCGTACCGGGACAGGGGGGTCAAGCCCCGGCATTTT; CDR3 protein: CASSPYRDRGVKPRHF
D gene: TRBD2; clone size: many; V gene: TRBV6-6; J gene: TRBJ2-5; CDR3 DNA: TGTGCCAGCAGCTCCGGGACTAGCGGTCAAGAGACCCAGTACTTC; CDR3 protein: CASSSGTSGQETQYF
D gene: .; clone size: .; V gene: TRBV9; J gene: TRBJ1-5; CDR3 DNA: TGTGCCAGCAGCGCGTCCGATAGCGATCAGCCCCAGCATTTT; CDR3 protein: CASSASDSDQPQHF
D gene: .; clone size: .; V gene: TRBV15; J gene: TRBJ2-4; CDR3 DNA: TGTGCCACCAGCAGAGGGGATGGGAGCTCCTACGCGCAGTACTTC; CDR3 protein: CATSRGDGSSYAQYF
D gene: .; clone size: few; V gene: TRBV7-2; J gene: TRBJ1-1; CDR3 DNA: TGTGCCAGCAGCTTAGATGCAGGGGCCACTGAAGCTTTCTTT; CDR3 protein: CASSLDAGATEAFF
D gene: TRBD2; clone size: .; V gene: TRBV9; J gene: TRBJ2-2; CDR3 DNA: TGTGCCAGCAGCGTGCTTGGGACTAGCGTCACCGGGGAGCTGTTTTTT; CDR3 protein: CASSVLGTSVTGELFF
D gene: TRBD2; clone size: .; V gene: TRBV7-2; J gene: TRBJ2-5; CDR3 DNA: TGTGCCAGCAGGTTTTCCATAGCGGGGGGGCCCAATGAGCAGTACTTC; CDR3 protein: CASRFSIAGGPNEQYF
D gene: TRBD1; clone size: few; V gene: TRBV6-5; J gene: TRBJ1-5; CDR3 DNA: TGTGCCAGCAGTGCGGACAGGGGAGGGCAGCCCCAGCATTTT; CDR3 protein: CASSADRGGQPQHF
D gene: TRBD2; clone size: .; V gene: TRBV28; J gene: TRBJ2-5; CDR3 DNA: TGTGCCAGCAGAGGAGTACTAGCGGGTGAGCAGTACTTC; CDR3 protein: CASRGVLAGEQYF
D gene: TRBD1; clone size: few; V gene: TRBV29-1; J gene: TRBJ1-1; CDR3 DNA: TGCAGCACAAACCGTCAGGGGGCGGGCTTGGGCACTGAAGCTTTCTTT; CDR3 protein: CSTNRQGAGLGTEAFF
D gene: .; clone size: few; V gene: TRBV20-1; J gene: TRBJ1-2; CDR3 DNA: TGCAGTGCTAGGGGATTGGGGGAATGGGACACCCAAAGCGATGGCTACACCTTC; CDR3 protein: CSARGLGEWDTQSDGYTF
D gene: TRBD2; clone size: few; V gene: TRBV12-3/TRBV12-4; J gene: TRBJ2-5; CDR3 DNA: TGTGCCAGCAGCCAGACTAGCGTCCAAGAGACCCAGTACTTC; CDR3 protein: CASSQTSVQETQYF
D gene: .; clone size: few; V gene: TRBV30; J gene: TRBJ1-2; CDR3 DNA: TGTGCCTGGAGTGTACAGGGCTATGGCTACACCTTC; CDR3 protein: CAWSVQGYGYTF
D gene: .; clone size: many; V gene: TRBV15; J gene: TRBJ2-3; CDR3 DNA: TGTGCCACCAGCGGGACCCGGGACCCTTCGGATACGCAGTATTTT; CDR3 protein: CATSGTRDPSDTQYF
D gene: .; clone size: .; V gene: TRBV7-2; J gene: TRBJ1-5; CDR3 DNA: TGTGCCTGCAGCGTAAAACAGGGTGGGGGACAGCCCCAGCATTTT; CDR3 protein: CACSVKQGGGQPQHF
D gene: TRBD2; clone size: .; V gene: TRBV7-9; J gene: TRBJ2-7; CDR3 DNA: TGTGCCAGCAGTACAAATAGCGGGGGACGCTACGAGCAGTACTTC; CDR3 protein: CASSTNSGGRYEQYF
D gene: TRBD2; clone size: .; V gene: TRBV29-1; J gene: TRBJ2-1; CDR3 DNA: TGCAGCGTTGGGACCGGGGGGATTTTCCCCTACAATGAGCAGTTCTTC; CDR3 protein: CSVGTGGIFPYNEQFF